This passage covers 9 T cell receptor beta chains from one sample sequenced in a study of T-cell reconstitution after alpha-beta-depleted transplantation in children. The library targeted TCRbeta and was prepared with unique molecular identifiers. TCRdb re-derived calls from the PCR reads in MiXCR, one entry per CDR3 protein. Altogether about 580,000 distinct CDR3 sequences are present, around 27% being singletons, with the ten largest covering around a third. The sample here was PBMCs, taken before TCRalphabeta/CD19-depleted stem cell transplant. The receptors stem from a boy in the first two years of life with Wiskott-Aldrich syndrome, due to receive a stem cell transplant.

This clonotype was observed a handful of times. The chain joins TRBV29-1 to TRBJ2-1, with D possibly being TRBD2 (6 bases). The CDR3 totals 13 residues. Germline CDR1 SQVTM, CDR2 ANQGSEA. Trimming stripped 2 bases from V and 8 bases from J, with 13 bases between. CDR3 nucleotide sequence: TGCAGCGTTGAAAGACTAGTCGCCGATGAGCAGTTCTTC. It encodes CSVERLVADEQFF.

This chain joins TRBV20-1 and TRBJ2-3, with a tentative D call TRBD2 (7 bases). This CDR3 comprises 15 residues. CDR1 DFQATT and CDR2 SNEGSKA come from the germline V gene (reference sequence). Trimming shortened V by 6 bases and J by 2 bases, and 18 bases separated the two germline ends. The CDR3 here is CSARGAGSNTDTQYF. The CDR3 DNA reads TGCAGTGCCCGGGGGGCGGGCTCGAACACAGATACGCAGTATTTT.

The V and J genes are TRBV20-1 and TRBJ2-1; 9 bases line up with TRBD2. V trimming: 4 bases; J trimming: 9 bases; junction bases outside the gene matches: 13. The CDR3 covers 15 residues. CDR1 is DFQATT, CDR2 SNEGSKA, per germline (reference sequence). The CDR3 loop reads CSAIPLAGVGSEQFF. CDR3 nucleotide sequence: TGCAGTGCTATTCCTTTAGCGGGAGTGGGGAGTGAGCAGTTCTTC.

V is TRBV6-2 or TRBV6-3 and J is TRBJ1-5; no reliable D call. The V and J ends lost 2 bases and 4 bases respectively, with 6 bases between them. CDR1 is MNHEY, CDR2 SVGEGT, per germline. The CDR3 runs to 13 residues. The CDR3 nucleotides read TGTGCCAGCAGTTACATCCCAAATCAGCCCCAGCATTTT. It is translated as CASSYIPNQPQHF.

The CDR3 bases are TGCGCCAGCAGTGTCAGCGGGATGAACACCGGGGAGCTGTTTTTT. Translation gives CASSVSGMNTGELFF. This chain connects TRBV5-1 to TRBJ2-2; TRBD2 matches 7 bases. The trim removed 5 bases at V and 1 base at J, leaving 5 bases unmatched. CDR1 is SGHRS, CDR2 YFSETQ, per germline. This CDR3 contains 15 residues.

The chain links TRBV28 to TRBJ1-2, with D unresolved. This CDR3 comprises 14 residues. Trimming pared 10 bases from V and 5 bases from J, leaving 20 bases between. Germline V gene lookup returns CDR1 MDHEN and CDR2 SYDVKM. The CDR3 sequence is CATSGGGRRYGYTF. The CDR3 coding sequence is TGTGCCACCTCGGGTGGTGGTCGGAGGTATGGCTACACCTTC.

V gene TRBV20-1 combines with J gene TRBJ2-3; 11 nucleotides agree with TRBD2. The CDR3 runs 14 residues. Losses at the gene ends were 5 bases for V and 3 bases for J; bases not matched to a gene: 4. Germline CDR1 and CDR2: DFQATT and SNEGSKA (reference sequence). The CDR3 DNA sequence: TGCAGTGCTCGCCGACTAGCGGGAACAGATACGCAGTATTTT. Translated: CSARRLAGTDTQYF.

This clonotype was counted a few times. CDR3 bases: TGTGCCAGCAGTCACGTGACTAGCGGGAGCACCTACAATGAGCAGTTCTTC. Translation: CASSHVTSGSTYNEQFF. J is TRBJ2-1 and V is TRBV4-2; 12 bases are a match to TRBD2. Losses at the gene ends were 6 bases for V and 2 bases for J; bases not matched to a gene: 8. The germline gives CDR1 LGHNA, CDR2 YNFKEQ. CDR3 size: 17 residues.

This clonotype turned up a few times. The chain combines TRBV5-1 with TRBJ2-1; a weak D match, TRBD2 (6 bases). The V gene's germline CDR1 is SGHRS and CDR2 YFSETQ. The germline V and J ends were trimmed by 3 bases and 5 bases, with 12 bases remaining between them. The CDR3 consists of 14 residues. CDR3 nucleotides: TGCGCCAGCAGCTCGGGACTCCTAAACAATGAGCAGTTCTTC. Amino acids: CASSSGLLNNEQFF.